What follows are 2 T cell receptor beta chains derived from one specimen sequenced in a study of neurological immune-mediated disorders. TCRdb reanalysed the 5' RACE reads using MiXCR and keeps one entry per CDR3 protein. The table records about 38,000 distinct CDR3 sequences, around 7% of them present only once. The sample comprised CD4+ T cells from blood. The receptor set was obtained from a man in his fifties or sixties in good health.

This clonotype was counted only a few times. The rearrangement uses TRBV4-1 and TRBJ2-7; D not certain. Germline values: CDR1 MGHRA, CDR2 YSYEKL. V gave up 0 bases and J gave up 3 bases, with 18 bases separating them. The CDR3 runs to 17 residues. CDR3 DNA sequence: TGCGCCAGCAGCCAAGAACAGCTCGGCGGATACAGCTACGAGCAGTACTTC. This sequence encodes CASSQEQLGGYSYEQYF.

The sample holds many counts of this clonotype. The chain links TRBV5-1 to TRBJ2-1; 8 positions agree with TRBD2. V dropped 0 bases and J dropped 6; count of bases not matched to a gene: 5. Germline loops: CDR1 SGHRS, CDR2 YFSETQ. The CDR3 is 15 residues long. The CDR3 DNA is TGCGCCAGCAGCTTGGGGACTAGCACCCTCAATGAGCAGTTCTTC. As protein: CASSLGTSTLNEQFF.